The entry below describes one TCR beta chain. Its specificity is not known. The data were obtained in a study of early T cells in non-severe SARS-CoV-2 infection. Study-wide results and limits: The matching step, a VDJdb search, favored anti-spike CD8 responses and missed private and CD4 specificities.

CDR3 length equals 14 residues. The ends were cut back, 6 bases at V and 5 bases at J, with 13 bases in the middle. CDR1 is MDHEN, CDR2 SYDVKM, per germline. Researchers tagged individual cDNA molecules with unique molecular identifiers. TCRdb processed the 5' RACE reads anew with MiXCR; each CDR3 protein has one entry. The sample shows tens of thousands of distinct CDR3 sequences, around 9.3% of them seen only once. V gene TRBV28 combines with J gene TRBJ2-2, with a possible D match to TRBD2 (6 bases). The TCR was taken from an adult who was a healthcare worker with PCR-confirmed SARS-CoV-2 infection or an uninfected control (not recorded which). Here the sequenced sample was whole blood, taken at baseline. This chain's CDR3 is CASRREVATGELFF. The CDR3 nucleotides are TGTGCCAGCAGGAGGGAGGTGGCGACCGGGGAGCTGTTTTTT.